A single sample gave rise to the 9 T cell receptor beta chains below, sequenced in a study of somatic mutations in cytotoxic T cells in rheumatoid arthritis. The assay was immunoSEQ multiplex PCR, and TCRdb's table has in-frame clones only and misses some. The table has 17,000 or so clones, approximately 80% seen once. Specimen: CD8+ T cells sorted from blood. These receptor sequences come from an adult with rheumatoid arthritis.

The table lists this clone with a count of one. The CDR3 sequence: CASSQTRTGELFF. CDR3 sequence (DNA): TGCGCCAGCAGCCAGACAAGGACCGGGGAGCTGTTTTTT. The chain joins TRBV4-1 to TRBJ2-2; D ambiguous. The CDR3 totals 13 residues. Germline assignment: CDR1 MGHRA and CDR2 YSYEKL. Trimming pared 3 bases from V and 5 bases from J, leaving 7 bases between.

The CDR3 DNA reads TGTGCCAGCAGCTTAACTAGCGGGACATACGAGCAGTACTTC. Translated: CASSLTSGTYEQYF. The rearrangement uses TRBV7-9 and TRBJ2-5; 10 bases map to TRBD2. The assigned J gene may be wrong: the sequence end matches TRBJ2-7 better. Germline CDR1 reads SEHNR; CDR2 reads FQNEAQ (reference sequence). The length of the CDR3 is 14 residues.

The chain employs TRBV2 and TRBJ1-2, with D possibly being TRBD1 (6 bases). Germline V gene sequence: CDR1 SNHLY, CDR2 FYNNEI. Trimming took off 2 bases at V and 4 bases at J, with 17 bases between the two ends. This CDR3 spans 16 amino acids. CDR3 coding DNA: TGTGCCAGCAGTGAACCCTCGACAGGTTTCATCTATGGCTACACCTTC. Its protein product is CASSEPSTGFIYGYTF.

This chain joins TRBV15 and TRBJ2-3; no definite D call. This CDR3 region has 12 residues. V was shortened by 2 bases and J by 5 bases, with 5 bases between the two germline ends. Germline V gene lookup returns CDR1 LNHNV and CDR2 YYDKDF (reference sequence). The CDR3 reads CATSRQLDTQYF. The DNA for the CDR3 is TGTGCCACCAGCAGACAGTTAGATACGCAGTATTTT. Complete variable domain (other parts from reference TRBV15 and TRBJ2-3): DAMVIQNPRYQVTQFGKPVTLSCSQTLNHNVMYWYQQKSSQAPKLLFHYYDKDFNNEADTPDNFQSRRPNTSFCFLDIRSPGLGDTAMYLCATSRQLDTQYFGPGTRLTVL.

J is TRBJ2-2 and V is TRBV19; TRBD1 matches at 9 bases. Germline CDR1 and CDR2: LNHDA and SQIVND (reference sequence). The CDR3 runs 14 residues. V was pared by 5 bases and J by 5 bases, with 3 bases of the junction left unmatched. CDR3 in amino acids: CASSGTGLTGELFF. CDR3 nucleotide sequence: TGTGCCAGTAGTGGGACAGGGTTAACCGGGGAGCTGTTTTTT.

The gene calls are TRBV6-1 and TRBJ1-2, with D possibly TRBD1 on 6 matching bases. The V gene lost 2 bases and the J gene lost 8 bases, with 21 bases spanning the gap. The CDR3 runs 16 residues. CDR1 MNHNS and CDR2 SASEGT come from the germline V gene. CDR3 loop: CASSEPRRGGAVGYTF. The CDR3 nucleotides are TGTGCCAGCAGTGAACCCCGCCGGGGGGGCGCCGTGGGCTACACCTTC.

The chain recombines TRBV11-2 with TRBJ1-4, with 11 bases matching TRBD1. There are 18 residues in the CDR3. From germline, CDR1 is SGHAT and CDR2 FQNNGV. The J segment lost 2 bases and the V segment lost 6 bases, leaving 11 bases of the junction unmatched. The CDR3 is CASRSGTGGRSTNEKLFF. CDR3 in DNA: TGTGCCAGCAGATCCGGGACAGGGGGTCGGAGCACTAATGAAAAACTGTTTTTT. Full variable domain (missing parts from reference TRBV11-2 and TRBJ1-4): EAGVAQSPRYKIIEKRQSVAFWCNPISGHATLYWYQQILGQGPKLLIQFQNNGVVDDSQLPKDRFSAERLKGVDSTLKIQPAKLEDSAVYLCASRSGTGGRSTNEKLFFGSGTQLSVL.

Written as DNA, the CDR3 is TGTGCCAGCTCACCACCGGGAAGCGACTACGAGCAGTACTTC. It yields the protein CASSPPGSDYEQYF. The chain carries TRBV18 and TRBJ2-7, with no clear D. V dropped 0 bases and J dropped 3 bases, with 9 bases sitting between them. Germline V lookup: CDR1 KGHSH, CDR2 LQKENI. The CDR3 contains 14 residues.

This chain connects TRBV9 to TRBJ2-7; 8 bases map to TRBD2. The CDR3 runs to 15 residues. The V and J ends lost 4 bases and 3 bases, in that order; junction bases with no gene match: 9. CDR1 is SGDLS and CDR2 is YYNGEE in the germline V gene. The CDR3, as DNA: TGTGCCAGCAGCCCCCTCGGAGCGGGAGTCTACGAGCAGTACTTC. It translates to CASSPLGAGVYEQYF.